Shown below are 3 T cell receptor beta chains from a single sample sequenced in a study of blood T cell repertoires in COVID-19. Generated by immunoSEQ multiplex PCR, the TCRdb table keeps only in-frame clones and is missing some. The table shows about 190,000 clones, with almost 90% occurring only once. Sequenced material: peripheral blood. Every receptor here comes from a man younger than 35 with active or convalescent COVID-19.

The chain joins TRBV7-8 to TRBJ1-4; D not resolved. The V end lost 6 bases, the J end lost 5 bases, and 7 bases lay between the germline ends. The CDR3 spans 12 residues. Germline V CDR1 and CDR2: SGHVS, FQNEAQ. DNA for the CDR3: TGTGCCAGCAGTGGCAGGAATGAAAAACTGTTTTTT. It translates to CASSGRNEKLFF.

The chain uses TRBV19 and TRBJ1-5, with D maybe TRBD1 (5 bases). This CDR3 is built from 17 residues. Trimming left V 6 bases short and J 2 bases short, with 20 bases between. Germline values: CDR1 LNHDA, CDR2 SQIVND (reference sequence). The CDR3 region has the DNA TGTGCCAGTAGCCACTATACGGGGGGGGTGGGCAATCAGCCCCAGCATTTT. Its translation is CASSHYTGGVGNQPQHF.

The rearrangement links TRBV28 to TRBJ2-1; no definite D call. This CDR3 has 15 residues. Germline V gives CDR1 MDHEN, CDR2 SYDVKM. V gave up 8 bases and J gave up 6 bases, with 20 bases separating them. The DNA of the CDR3 is TGTGCCAGCCAAAAACTTAGCTCCCTCACCAATGAGCAGTTCTTC. This translates into CASQKLSSLTNEQFF.